This T cell receptor (beta chain) was sequenced for a study of T cell changes during pregnancy in multiple sclerosis. This CDR3 contains 14 residues. Germline CDR1 reads MNHEY; CDR2 reads SMNVEV (reference sequence). V lost 8 bases, J lost 4 bases, and 5 bases stayed unmatched. Generated by immunoSEQ multiplex PCR, the TCRdb table keeps only in-frame clones and is missing some. The sample contains roughly 73,000 clones, roughly nine tenths of which appear only once. The chain combines TRBV27 with TRBJ2-1; 10 bases are shared with TRBD1. The source of this sequence is a female donor in good health, enrolled as a control in a pregnancy study. Sequencing used peripheral blood, obtained in the second trimester of pregnancy. In nucleotides, the CDR3 is TGTGCCAGCCAAAGGACAGGGGGATACAATGAGCAGTTCTTC. Protein: CASQRTGGYNEQFF.